Below are 14 T cell receptor beta chains sequenced from a single sample in a study of blood T cell repertoires in COVID-19. The table came from immunoSEQ multiplex PCR; TCRdb's copy has only in-frame clones and leaves some out. The sample lists 200,000 to 300,000 clones, around 86% occurring once. Sequencing was done on a sample of peripheral blood. All receptors come from an elderly woman with COVID-19, enrolled during active disease.

The chain combines TRBV18 with TRBJ2-1; 9 nucleotides align to TRBD1. The germline gives CDR1 KGHSH, CDR2 LQKENI. J gave up 6 bases and V 0 bases, and 15 bases lay outside the gene matches. This CDR3 has 19 residues. The CDR3 DNA reads as TGTGCCAGCTCACCACCCAGACCTAGGGACAGGGAACACCTCAATGAGCAGTTCTTC. Its protein is CASSPPRPRDREHLNEQFF.

The chain uses TRBV5-4 and TRBJ2-5, with D maybe TRBD2 (6 bases). Germline V gene sequence: CDR1 SGHNT, CDR2 YYREEE (reference sequence). Trimming pared 4 bases from V and 2 bases from J, leaving 21 bases between. This CDR3 has 17 residues. The CDR3 reads CASSEGSSTSRQETQYF. The DNA for the CDR3 is TGTGCCAGCAGCGAGGGGTCCAGTACTAGCAGGCAAGAGACCCAGTACTTC.

As regards this clone: Other DNA sequences in this specimen translate into the identical CDR3. The genes are TRBV7-2 and TRBJ1-2; D is unclear. Per germline, CDR1 SGHTA and CDR2 FQGNSA. The CDR3 is made up of 12 amino acids. V shed 3 bases and J shed 4 bases, with 6 bases lying between them. CDR3 amino acids: CASSFPGYGYTF. CDR3 nucleotides: TGTGCCAGCAGCTTCCCGGGCTATGGCTACACCTTC.

The rearrangement uses TRBV28 and TRBJ2-2, with D unresolved. Between the trimmed V and J ends, which lost 5 bases and 2 bases, there was a span of 6 bases. CDR3 length equals 13 residues. The germline V gene encodes CDR1 MDHEN and CDR2 SYDVKM. As DNA, the CDR3 is TGTGCCAGCAGTGGTAGAAACACCGGGGAGCTGTTTTTT. Its protein product is CASSGRNTGELFF.

This sequence joins TRBV14 and TRBJ1-4; D gene unclear. V was trimmed by 6 bases and J by 2 bases, leaving 13 bases between them. The CDR3 covers 15 residues. Germline V gives CDR1 SGHDN, CDR2 FVKESK. CDR3: CASSLGGLTNEKLFF. CDR3 sequence (DNA): TGTGCCAGCAGTTTAGGAGGACTGACTAATGAAAAACTGTTTTTT.

This chain connects TRBV19 to TRBJ1-3; maybe TRBD1 (5 bases). The CDR3 length is 15 residues. CDR1 and CDR2 from the germline V gene are LNHDA and SQIVND (reference sequence). V lost 6 bases and J 0 bases, leaving 12 bases between the germline ends. CDR3 DNA: TGTGCCAGTAGCGAACAGGCGAGCTCTGGAAACACCATATATTTT. Translating gives CASSEQASSGNTIYF.

The chain carries TRBV7-9 and TRBJ1-2, with D perhaps TRBD1 (5 bases). CDR1 SEHNR and CDR2 FQNEAQ come from the germline V gene (reference sequence). The CDR3 contains 14 residues. V gave up 5 bases and J gave up 4 bases, with 14 bases separating them. The CDR3 protein is CASSATAGFYGYTF. The CDR3 bases are TGTGCCAGCAGCGCCACGGCAGGGTTCTATGGCTACACCTTC.

This clone was seen once. The chain employs TRBV6-1 and TRBJ1-5; no definite D call. The ends were cut back, 2 bases at V and 0 bases at J, with 5 bases in the middle. The V gene's germline CDR1 is MNHNS and CDR2 SASEGT. CDR3 size: 14 residues. This CDR3 is CASSEYGSNQPQHF. CDR3 DNA sequence: TGTGCCAGCAGTGAATACGGTAGCAATCAGCCCCAGCATTTT.

The chain joins TRBV9 to TRBJ2-7; 9 bases are shared with TRBD1. The germline V gene has CDR1 SGDLS and CDR2 YYNGEE. The CDR3 runs to 15 residues. The ends lost 1 base at V and 4 bases at J; junction bases unmatched: 6. The CDR3 loop is CASSVRGQGEYEQYF. For the CDR3, the DNA is TGTGCCAGCAGCGTACGGGGACAGGGAGAGTACGAGCAGTACTTC.

The rearrangement links TRBV18 to TRBJ1-3; D not certain. Germline assignment: CDR1 KGHSH and CDR2 LQKENI. Deletions cut 3 bases from V and 8 bases from J, with 14 bases between. There are 14 residues in the CDR3. DNA for the CDR3: TGTGCCAGCTCACCGGCAGGACTCTTGGACACCATATATTTT. Translation: CASSPAGLLDTIYF.

The chain couples TRBV11-2 to TRBJ1-5; 8 bases align to TRBD1. The V gene's germline CDR1 is SGHAT and CDR2 FQNNGV. The trim removed 4 bases at V and 6 bases at J, leaving 11 bases unmatched. The CDR3 is 16 amino acids. CDR3 DNA: TGTGCCAGCAGCTCCGGACAGGGTGGTGGCGGTCAGCCCCAGCATTTT. Protein: CASSSGQGGGGQPQHF. Full variable domain (outside the CDR3, taken from reference TRBV11-2 and TRBJ1-5): EAGVAQSPRYKIIEKRQSVAFWCNPISGHATLYWYQQILGQGPKLLIQFQNNGVVDDSQLPKDRFSAERLKGVDSTLKIQPAKLEDSAVYLCASSSGQGGGGQPQHFGDGTRLSIL.

This chain joins TRBV2 and TRBJ2-3; 8 nucleotides align to TRBD2. Trimming cost V 5 bases and J 4 bases; bases outside gene matches: 8. The CDR3 is 15 residues long. Germline V gene sequence: CDR1 SNHLY, CDR2 FYNNEI. The CDR3 region is CASSPGTREPDTQYF. Written as DNA, the CDR3 is TGTGCCAGCAGTCCCGGGACTAGGGAGCCAGATACGCAGTATTTT.

J is TRBJ2-3 and V is TRBV9; the D gene is possibly TRBD2 (6 bases). Germline V gene sequence: CDR1 SGDLS, CDR2 YYNGEE. V was cut by 7 bases and J by 4 bases, with 13 bases left in between. The CDR3 length is 13 residues. Here the CDR3 DNA reads TGTGCCAGCGGCAGACTAGAACCAGATACGCAGTATTTT. Its translation is CASGRLEPDTQYF.

V and J are TRBV5-1 and TRBJ2-3, with 7 bases identical to TRBD2. In germline, CDR1 is SGHRS, CDR2 YFSETQ. Trimming cost V 4 bases and J 1 base; bases outside gene matches: 3. The length of the CDR3 is 14 residues. For the CDR3, the DNA is TGCGCCAGCAGCGTCACTAGCGGCACAGATACGCAGTATTTT. This gives the protein CASSVTSGTDTQYF.